This TCR beta chain emerged from a study of blood T cell repertoires in COVID-19. Background on the study: Acute-phase and convalescent COVID-19 samples originated in the United States, Italy and Spain.

This clone appeared a few times. CDR3 length: 15 residues. The germline V gene has CDR1 SGHDT and CDR2 YYEEEE. V was pared by 4 bases and J by 6 bases, with 11 bases of the junction left unmatched. In the original processing: Estimation of nucleated cell counts relied on the amplification of reference gene primers. Using immunoSEQ multiplex PCR, the repertoire was profiled, and TCRdb retains in-frame clones only, with some absent. The D gene and trimming were derived from the DNA, and the V and J assignments and clone size from that table. The sample yields 90,000 to 120,000 clones, approximately 81% seen once.

The sequence derives from a human donor in a cohort sampled during active COVID-19. This sequence joins TRBV5-6 and TRBJ2-7; 9 positions agree with TRBD1. Specimen: peripheral blood. CDR3 DNA: TGTGCCAGCAGCATGCCAACAGGGGGCAACGGCGAGCAGTACGTC. Translation: CASSMPTGGNGEQYV.